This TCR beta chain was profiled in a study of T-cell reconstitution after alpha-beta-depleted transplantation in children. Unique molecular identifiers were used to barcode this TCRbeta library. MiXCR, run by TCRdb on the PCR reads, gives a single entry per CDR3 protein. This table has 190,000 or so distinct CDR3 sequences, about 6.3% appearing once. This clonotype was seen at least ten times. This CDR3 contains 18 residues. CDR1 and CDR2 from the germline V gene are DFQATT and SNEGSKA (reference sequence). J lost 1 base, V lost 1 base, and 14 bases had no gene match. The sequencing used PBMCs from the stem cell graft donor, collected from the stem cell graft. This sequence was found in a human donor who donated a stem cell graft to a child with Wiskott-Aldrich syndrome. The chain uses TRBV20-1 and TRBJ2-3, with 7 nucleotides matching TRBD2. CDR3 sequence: CSARGGGLAEARTDTQYF. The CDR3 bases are TGCAGTGCTAGAGGGGGAGGGTTAGCGGAGGCACGCACAGATACGCAGTATTTT.